This is a list of T cell receptor beta chains from one sample in a study of OX40 agonist ivuxolimab in advanced cancers. Some clones are missing from TCRdb's copy, which holds only in-frame ones; the method was immunoSEQ multiplex PCR. In the table there are tens of thousands of clones, about 76% of which are singletons. This specimen was CD4+ or CD8+ T cells sorted from blood, taken in a trial of the OX40 agonist ivuxolimab. The source is an adult with an advanced solid tumor such as melanoma, head and neck, liver or kidney cancer. CDR3s include the opening cysteine and the closing phenylalanine or tryptophan. The order of the fields is V gene, D gene, J gene, clone size, CDR3 protein, CDR3 DNA. A D gene is named only where the DNA matches it firmly. Size is stated for part of the rows, as once, few or many counts, or as a class when the clone is expanded.

TRBV10-1	TRBD1	TRBJ1-1	.	CASSEAGQGEAFF	TGCGCCAGCAGTGAGGCGGGACAGGGTGAAGCTTTCTTT
TRBV2	TRBD2	TRBJ2-7	.	CASSSSGRGYEQYF	TGTGCCAGCAGTAGCAGCGGGAGAGGTTACGAGCAGTACTTC
TRBV9	.	TRBJ2-6	.	CASRGSRTTGANVLTF	TGTGCCAGCAGAGGGTCCAGGACTACTGGGGCCAACGTCCTGACTTTC
TRBV7-9	.	TRBJ2-1	.	CASSPPGLSYNEQFF	TGTGCCAGCAGCCCCCCGGGCCTCTCCTACAATGAGCAGTTCTTC
TRBV7-6	.	TRBJ2-5	.	CASSRTEYQETQYF	TGTGCCAGCAGCAGGACAGAGTATCAAGAGACCCAGTACTTC
TRBV2	.	TRBJ1-1	.	CASSGTSDRNTEAFF	TGTGCCAGCAGTGGGACATCCGACCGGAACACTGAAGCTTTCTTT
TRBV2	.	TRBJ1-6	.	CASSVWADYNSPLHF	TGTGCCAGCAGTGTTTGGGCCGATTATAATTCACCCCTCCACTTT
TRBV5-1	.	TRBJ2-1	.	CASSVSSSYNEQFF	TGCGCCAGCAGCGTTTCTAGCTCCTACAATGAGCAGTTCTTC
TRBV4-1	.	TRBJ2-7	.	CASSQDNGYEQYF	TGCGCCAGCAGCCAAGATAATGGCTACGAGCAGTACTTC
TRBV7-9	.	TRBJ1-2	.	CASSRTGDLDGYTF	TGTGCCAGCAGCCGAACAGGCGATTTAGATGGCTACACCTTC
TRBV28	TRBD2	TRBJ2-1	.	CASSLSPSGRGDEQFF	TGTGCCAGCAGTTTATCTCCTAGCGGGAGAGGGGATGAGCAGTTCTTC
TRBV16	TRBD2	TRBJ2-1	.	CASSRGTSGGGTYNEQFF	TGTGCCAGCAGCCGCGGGACTAGCGGGGGTGGAACCTACAATGAGCAGTTCTTC
TRBV19	TRBD1	TRBJ2-7	few	CASSIQGATYEQYF	TGTGCCAGTAGTATCCAGGGGGCGACCTACGAGCAGTACTTC
TRBV28	.	TRBJ2-7	.	CASSFGLGSYEQYF	TGTGCCAGCAGTTTCGGGCTCGGTTCCTACGAGCAGTACTTC
TRBV7-9	TRBD1	TRBJ1-1	.	CASSQRDRGGTEAFF	TGTGCCAGCAGCCAGCGGGACAGGGGGGGCACTGAAGCTTTCTTT
TRBV6-1	.	TRBJ2-7	few	CASSDEGFGTYEQYF	TGTGCCAGCAGTGACGAGGGTTTCGGAACCTACGAGCAGTACTTC
TRBV19	.	TRBJ1-1	.	CASRRGDVVPEAFF	TGTGCCAGTAGAAGGGGCGACGTTGTACCTGAAGCTTTCTTT
TRBV28	TRBD1	TRBJ1-1	.	CASRQILGTGNTEAFF	TGTGCCAGCAGACAGATCCTCGGGACAGGGAACACTGAAGCTTTCTTT
TRBV9	TRBD2	TRBJ2-2	once	CASSVGSWVSGSNTGELFF	TGTGCCAGCAGCGTAGGCTCGTGGGTGAGCGGGAGTAACACCGGGGAGCTGTTTTTT
TRBV19	.	TRBJ2-3	.	CASSIGAFDTDTQYF	TGTGCCAGTAGTATAGGGGCTTTCGACACAGATACGCAGTATTTT